This T cell receptor (beta chain) was retrieved from a study of regulatory T cells in long-lasting Graves disease. This sample's time point: newly diagnosed GD, antithyroid drugs for less than 3 months. Researchers made the TCR library from RNA that was extracted from PBMCs. This clonotype was observed many times. The V end was cut by 1 base, the J end by 0 bases, with 10 bases between. The V gene's germline CDR1 is MGHRA and CDR2 YSYEKL. This CDR3 is built from 16 residues. Libraries of TCR beta came from iRepertoire HTBI primers plus Arm-PCR of CDR3 regions. TCRdb used MiXCR to reprocess the multiplex PCR reads, holding one entry per CDR3 protein. This table holds 400,000 to 650,000 distinct CDR3 sequences, 15% to 20% found once. The sample was also linked to a second study, of T cells in Graves' hyperthyroidism and ophthalmopathy.

The sample in question was peripheral blood mononuclear cells (PBMCs), obtained at new diagnosis, from a patient treated with antithyroid drugs. This clonotype originated in a woman aged 35-65 years with Graves disease. J is TRBJ1-5 and V is TRBV4-1; tentatively, D is TRBD1 (6 bases). The CDR3 sequence is CASSQGRGYSNQPQHF. CDR3 DNA sequence: TGCGCCAGCAGCCAAGGCAGGGGCTATAGCAATCAGCCCCAGCATTTT.